Shown below are 8 T cell receptor beta chains from a single sample sequenced in a study of OX40 agonist ivuxolimab in advanced cancers. The method was the immunoSEQ multiplex PCR assay. In TCRdb, the immuneACCESS table is reduced to in-frame sequences with V and J assigned. These tables do not hold every clone; where another copy was compared, an unresolved V gene accounts for under half, and the others remain unexplained. Counted in this sample were 48,000 or so clones; around 90% of them appeared once. The ten largest clones represent approximately 6.8% of the sample. Sequenced material: CD4+ or CD8+ T cells sorted from blood, taken in a trial of the OX40 agonist ivuxolimab. These receptors were collected from an adult with an advanced solid tumor such as melanoma, head and neck, liver or kidney cancer.

This chain connects TRBV4-1 to TRBJ1-5; D gene ambiguous. Germline V lookup: CDR1 MGHRA, CDR2 YSYEKL. The CDR3 has 15 residues. The V and J ends lost 2 bases and 9 bases respectively, with 17 bases between them. DNA for the CDR3: TGCGCCAGCAGCCAACTAATCGGGGAAAGCCGGCCCCAGCATTTT. Its translation is CASSQLIGESRPQHF.

The chain uses TRBV2 and TRBJ2-1; D gene ambiguous. From germline, CDR1 is SNHLY and CDR2 FYNNEI. V was clipped by 3 bases and J by 0 bases, with 9 bases between them. The CDR3 consists of 15 residues. The CDR3 DNA reads TGTGCCAGCAGTGAGGGCCAGGTCTCCTACAATGAGCAGTTCTTC. It yields the protein CASSEGQVSYNEQFF.

The chain joins TRBV9 to TRBJ2-5; perhaps TRBD2 as D (5 bases). The CDR3 contains 13 residues. Trimming removed 0 bases from V and 3 bases from J, with 6 bases in between. CDR1 SGDLS and CDR2 YYNGEE come from the germline V gene. The CDR3 here is CASSVDGEETQYF. Here the CDR3 DNA reads TGTGCCAGCAGCGTAGACGGGGAAGAGACCCAGTACTTC.

The rearrangement uses TRBV6-6 and TRBJ2-3; TRBD1 is a possible D gene (5 bases). Trimming cost V 6 bases and J 6 bases, with 22 bases left between them. The CDR3 is 16 residues long. Germline CDR1 reads MNHNY; CDR2 reads SVGAGI (reference sequence). CDR3 region: CASSSLSFRGADTQYF. CDR3 coding DNA: TGTGCCAGCAGCTCGCTCTCTTTCCGTGGGGCGGATACGCAGTATTTT.

This sequence joins TRBV7-9 and TRBJ1-1; TRBD1 aligns across 7 bases. The V gene end was trimmed by 5 bases and the J gene end by 3 bases; junction bases not matched to a gene: 6. Germline assignment: CDR1 SEHNR and CDR2 FQNEAQ (reference sequence). There are 14 residues in the CDR3. The CDR3 nucleotides are TGTGCCAGCAGCCCGACAGGGAAGGACACTGAAGCTTTCTTT. This translates into CASSPTGKDTEAFF.

The V gene is TRBV27, the J gene TRBJ1-2, with TRBD1 matching over 12 bases. V shed 6 bases and J 4 bases; nucleotides not matched to a gene: 15. The CDR3 totals 18 residues. Germline V CDR1 and CDR2: MNHEY, SMNVEV (reference sequence). The CDR3 reads CASSTTYRDRGRGYGYTF. DNA of the CDR3: TGTGCCAGCAGCACGACTTACCGGGACAGGGGGCGGGGCTATGGCTACACCTTC.

This chain connects TRBV5-6 to TRBJ2-1; 11 nucleotides line up with TRBD1. The CDR3 is 16 amino acids. V dropped 2 bases and J dropped 8; count of bases not matched to a gene: 9. Germline V gives CDR1 SGHDT, CDR2 YYEEEE. The CDR3 here is CASSLNRDRGYDEQFF. In nucleotides, the CDR3 is TGTGCCAGCAGCTTAAACCGGGACAGGGGGTATGATGAGCAGTTCTTC.

The V and J genes are TRBV14 and TRBJ1-3; TRBD1 matches at 8 bases. Germline V gene data show CDR1 as SGHDN and CDR2 as FVKESK. The CDR3 has 15 residues. Losses at the gene ends were 1 base for V and 2 bases for J; bases not matched to a gene: 1. CDR3: CASSQAGGTGNTIYF. The CDR3 DNA reads TGTGCCAGCAGCCAAGCAGGGGGCACTGGAAACACCATATATTTT.